A selection of T cell receptor beta chains follows, all from one sample in a study of blood T cell repertoires in COVID-19. The table came from immunoSEQ multiplex PCR; TCRdb's copy has only in-frame clones and leaves some out. Here the sample spans over 200,000 clones, around 87% being singletons. Sequencing used peripheral blood. The receptor source for this set is a man aged 60 to 69 who had recovered from COVID-19. Both conserved end residues are part of each CDR3. D genes are given only for firm matches. Clone sizes are given selectively: once, few, many, or a class where the clone is expanded.

D: TRBD1; J: TRBJ1-1; V: TRBV6-6; size: -; CDR3: CASSRQGATEAFF; DNA: TGTGCCAGCAGTCGACAGGGGGCGACTGAAGCTTTCTTT
D: -; J: TRBJ2-1; V: TRBV12-3/TRBV12-4; size: -; CDR3: CASSFYNEQFF; DNA: TGTGCCAGCAGTTTTTATAATGAGCAGTTCTTC
D: -; J: TRBJ2-1; V: TRBV9; size: once; CDR3: CASSVDPLEDNEQFF; DNA: TGTGCCAGCAGCGTAGACCCACTCGAGGACAATGAGCAGTTCTTC
D: -; J: TRBJ2-7; V: TRBV10-1; size: -; CDR3: CASVFSYEQYF; DNA: TGCGCCAGCGTATTTTCCTACGAGCAGTACTTC
D: -; J: TRBJ2-6; V: TRBV30; size: -; CDR3: CAWSLQYPSGANVLTF; DNA: TGTGCCTGGAGTTTACAATACCCCTCTGGGGCCAACGTCCTGACTTTC
D: TRBD1; J: TRBJ1-6; V: TRBV5-1; size: -; CDR3: CASSSTGDFNSPLHF; DNA: TGCGCCAGCAGCTCGACAGGGGACTTTAATTCACCCCTCCACTTT
D: -; J: TRBJ2-2; V: TRBV5-1; size: -; CDR3: CASSFQGAINTGELFF; DNA: TGCGCCAGCAGCTTTCAAGGGGCGATTAACACCGGGGAGCTGTTTTTT
D: -; J: TRBJ2-1; V: TRBV29-1; size: -; CDR3: CSVDPDRPTYNEQFF; DNA: TGCAGCGTTGACCCGGACAGACCTACCTACAATGAGCAGTTCTTC
D: -; J: TRBJ2-2; V: TRBV5-4; size: -; CDR3: CASSLGRGGKGTGELFF; DNA: TGTGCCAGCAGCTTGGGAAGGGGCGGTAAAGGCACCGGGGAGCTGTTTTTT
D: TRBD1; J: TRBJ1-1; V: TRBV6-6; size: -; CDR3: CASSYFGTGGAFF; DNA: TGTGCCAGCAGTTACTTCGGGACAGGGGGAGCTTTCTTT
D: TRBD1; J: TRBJ2-7; V: TRBV7-8; size: -; CDR3: CASNTGAPRGEQYF; DNA: TGTGCCAGCAACACAGGGGCCCCTCGGGGCGAGCAGTACTTC